The sequence of this T cell receptor beta chain was determined in a study of T cells in Graves' hyperthyroidism and ophthalmopathy. The CDR3 runs 14 residues. Trimming stripped 5 bases from V and 1 base from J, with 11 bases between. Per germline, CDR1 MNHEY and CDR2 SVGEGT. This clonotype was counted many times. Amplified TCR beta CDR3 regions derived from RNA transcripts. The primer set for the first-round RT-PCR of the TCR CDR3 was HTBI. TCRdb fed the multiplex PCR reads into MiXCR, producing one record per CDR3 protein. The sample lists about 400,000 distinct CDR3 sequences, approximately 13% occurring once.

Material for sequencing was blood. The chain employs TRBV6-2 or TRBV6-3 and TRBJ2-5; D may match TRBD1 or TRBD2 (5 bases each). This receptor was obtained from a woman under 30 with Graves' hyperthyroidism. CDR3 residues: CASSPRDAQETQYF. CDR3 sequence (DNA): TGTGCCAGCAGTCCCCGGGACGCCCAAGAGACCCAGTACTTC.